These 21 T cell receptor beta chains originate from one sample sequenced in a study of blood T cell repertoires in COVID-19. Using immunoSEQ multiplex PCR, the repertoire was profiled, and TCRdb retains in-frame clones only, with some absent. Here the sample spans more than 85,000 clones, around four fifths being singletons. The source material was peripheral blood. The origin of the receptors is an older man with acute or convalescent COVID-19.

The chain combines TRBV6-2 or TRBV6-3 with TRBJ2-1; 12 nucleotides match TRBD2. CDR3 length equals 16 residues. Germline values: CDR1 MNHEY, CDR2 SVGEGT. V gave up 4 bases and J gave up 9 bases; unmatched junction bases: 10. The DNA for the CDR3 is TGTGCCAGCAGTTCCCGACTAGCGGGAGATCACCGTGAGCAGTTCTTC. This translates into CASSSRLAGDHREQFF.

This clone was seen a single time. This chain connects TRBV29-1 to TRBJ1-5; D unresolved. Germline V gene data show CDR1 as SQVTM and CDR2 as ANQGSEA. The CDR3 is 14 amino acids. Trimming shortened V by 4 bases and J by 4 bases, and 14 bases separated the two germline ends. The DNA of the CDR3 is TGCAGCGTTGGCCCTGGGCAGGCGAATCAGCCCCAGCATTTT. Its translation: CSVGPGQANQPQHF.

The CDR3 DNA follows: TGTGCCAGCAGCCCCGACAGGAACTATGGCTACACCTTC. It translates to CASSPDRNYGYTF. The V call is TRBV12-3 or TRBV12-4, the J call TRBJ1-2, with D perhaps matching TRBD1 (6 bases). The V and J ends lost 6 bases and 2 bases respectively, with 10 bases between them. This CDR3 region has 13 residues.

This chain links TRBV24-1 with TRBJ2-7, with a possible D match to TRBD1 (6 bases). Trimming removed 4 bases at V and 5 bases at J, with 20 bases between. Germline-derived CDR1 and CDR2 are KGHDR and SFDVKD. The CDR3 totals 16 residues. In DNA, the CDR3 is TGTGCCACCAGTGAACCAACAGGGTCCAGGAACGACGAGCAGTACTTC. Protein product: CATSEPTGSRNDEQYF.

This chain links TRBV6-2 or TRBV6-3 with TRBJ2-7; 9 nucleotides match TRBD1. The CDR3 has 15 amino acids. The junction had 9 bases not matched to a gene; V was cut back by 3 bases and J by 6 bases. Germline V gene sequence: CDR1 MNHEY, CDR2 SVGEGT. CDR3 sequence: CASSYKQGAAAEQYF. CDR3 DNA sequence: TGTGCCAGCAGTTATAAACAGGGGGCCGCCGCCGAGCAGTACTTC.

The genes are TRBV30 and TRBJ2-2; 13 nucleotides line up with TRBD2. Per germline, CDR1 GTSNPN and CDR2 SVGIG (reference sequence). This CDR3 is built from 15 residues. J lost 8 bases, V lost 3 bases, and 6 bases had no gene match. In nucleotides, the CDR3 is TGTGCCTGGAGAGGACTAGCGGGAGTTTCAGGGGAGCTGTTTTTT. Translation gives CAWRGLAGVSGELFF.

The chain has TRBV11-2 and TRBJ1-1, with TRBD1 as a possible D gene (5 bases). The germline CDR1 and CDR2 sequences are SGHAT and FQNNGV. Trimming took off 5 bases at V and 3 bases at J, with 10 bases between the two ends. The CDR3 loop spans 13 amino acids. This chain's CDR3 is CASSPGLDTEAFF. CDR3 nucleotide sequence: TGTGCCAGCAGCCCGGGACTTGACACTGAAGCTTTCTTT.

The chain recombines TRBV11-3 with TRBJ1-1, with 7 nucleotides matching TRBD1. The CDR3 loop spans 14 amino acids. Trimming took 5 bases from V and 1 from J; bases not matched to a gene: 4. The germline CDR1 and CDR2 sequences are SGHNT and YENEEA. The CDR3 DNA reads as TGTGCCAGCAGCGAACAGGGGCAGAACACTGAAGCTTTCTTT. Its protein product is CASSEQGQNTEAFF.

This clone was detected many times. The chain combines TRBV3-1 (or the pseudogene TRBV3-2) with TRBJ1-3, with a possible D match to TRBD1 (6 bases). This CDR3 is 15 amino acids long. CDR1 is LGHDT, CDR2 YNNKEL, per germline (reference sequence). Trimming stripped 6 bases from V and 0 bases from J, with 12 bases between. CDR3 DNA sequence: TGTGCCAGCAGTCGTATACAGGGCTCTGGAAACACCATATATTTT. Translation gives CASSRIQGSGNTIYF.

This clone was counted a single time. This chain links TRBV19 with TRBJ2-5; the match to TRBD1 covers 9 bases. The CDR3 sequence is 14 residues long. V dropped 5 bases and J dropped 5; count of bases not matched to a gene: 6. In germline, CDR1 is LNHDA, CDR2 SQIVND (reference sequence). CDR3 coding DNA: TGTGCCAGTAGTCCGGGACAGGGTCGGGAGACCCAGTACTTC. Protein sequence: CASSPGQGRETQYF.

This chain connects TRBV10-3 to TRBJ2-1, with D maybe TRBD2 (6 bases). CDR1 is ENHRY, CDR2 SYGVKD, per germline. The CDR3 consists of 15 residues. The V end lost 3 bases, the J end lost 4 bases, and 13 bases lay between the germline ends. The CDR3 loop reads CAISDLAREYNEQFF. CDR3 DNA: TGTGCCATCAGTGACCTAGCGAGGGAGTACAATGAGCAGTTCTTC.

The V gene is TRBV1, the J gene TRBJ2-7; TRBD2 is the table's D call, not checked against the DNA. TRBV1 is reported as a pseudogene. This CDR3 has 16 amino acids. The CDR3 loop reads CTSILSSESVVYEQYF. DNA for the CDR3: TGCACCAGCATACTTTCTAGCGAGAGCGTAGTTTACGAGCAGTACTTC.

Only a few counts were recorded for this clone. The chain employs TRBV21-1 and TRBJ2-1; the table assigns TRBD2, which was not confirmed against the DNA. TRBV21-1 counts as a pseudogene. The CDR3 runs to 8 residues. CDR3 coding DNA: TGTGCCAGCGCGCTGGTGATCTTC. It yields the protein CASALVIF.

This sequence joins TRBV2 and TRBJ2-3; D unclear. Trimming removed 7 bases from V and 0 bases from J, with 11 bases in between. The germline gives CDR1 SNHLY, CDR2 FYNNEI. This CDR3 spans 14 amino acids. CDR3 amino acids: CASMVGGSTDTQYF. In nucleotides, the CDR3 is TGTGCCAGCATGGTAGGCGGAAGCACAGATACGCAGTATTTT.

The J gene is TRBJ1-1, the V gene TRBV11-2; 8 nucleotides align to TRBD1. CDR1 and CDR2 from the germline V gene are SGHAT and FQNNGV. Losses at the gene ends were 5 bases for V and 7 bases for J; bases not matched to a gene: 9. This CDR3 contains 14 residues. The CDR3: CASSRDRGLVEAFF. The CDR3 nucleotides are TGTGCCAGCAGCAGAGACAGGGGTTTGGTTGAAGCTTTCTTT.

The chain carries TRBV9 and TRBJ2-3, with D perhaps matching TRBD1 (5 bases). Germline V lookup: CDR1 SGDLS, CDR2 YYNGEE. Deletions cut 6 bases from V and 0 bases from J, with 17 bases between. This CDR3 comprises 16 residues. The CDR3 DNA reads TGTGCCAGCACCCTTGGGGCTGGCGGAAGCACAGATACGCAGTATTTT. Encoded protein: CASTLGAGGSTDTQYF.

This clone came up once. This chain connects TRBV5-8 to TRBJ2-1, with TRBD2 matching 8 bases. CDR1 and CDR2 (germline): SGHTS, YDEGEE. The CDR3 has 17 residues. The V and J ends lost 2 bases and 9 bases, in that order; junction bases with no gene match: 16. CDR3 in amino acids: CASSLAPLAGQKSEQFF. The CDR3 nucleotides read TGTGCCAGCAGCTTAGCCCCTCTAGCGGGCCAAAAGAGTGAGCAGTTCTTC.

The V call is TRBV15, the J call TRBJ1-3; D possibly corresponds to TRBD1 (5 bases). CDR3 length equals 16 residues. Trimming stripped 2 bases from V and 1 base from J, with 12 bases between. Germline V gene data show CDR1 as LNHNV and CDR2 as YYDKDF (reference sequence). CDR3: CATSRTTGTSGNTIYF. The DNA of the CDR3 is TGTGCCACCAGCAGAACGACGGGGACTTCTGGAAACACCATATATTTT.

The chain combines TRBV27 with TRBJ1-2; no firm D call. CDR1 and CDR2 from the germline V gene are MNHEY and SMNVEV (reference sequence). V dropped 8 bases and J dropped 6 bases, with 13 bases sitting between them. CDR3 length: 12 residues. CDR3 DNA sequence: TGTGCCAGCGGCATCACAACGAATGGCTACACCTTC. Translation gives CASGITTNGYTF.

This chain links TRBV6-6 with TRBJ2-5; 9 bases are shared with TRBD1. This CDR3 has 16 amino acids. The J segment lost 5 bases and the V segment lost 2 bases, leaving 9 bases of the junction unmatched. CDR1 MNHNY and CDR2 SVGAGI come from the germline V gene (reference sequence). The CDR3: CASSYPGQGEGETQYF. The DNA for the CDR3 is TGTGCCAGCAGTTACCCGGGACAGGGCGAGGGGGAGACCCAGTACTTC.

This chain joins TRBV12-3 or TRBV12-4 and TRBJ2-4; weak D call: TRBD1 (6 bases). CDR3 length: 13 amino acids. V was cut by 5 bases and J by 9 bases, with 14 bases left in between. CDR3 sequence reads: CASSQGEGGIQYF. In nucleotides, the CDR3 is TGTGCCAGCAGTCAAGGGGAAGGGGGCATTCAGTACTTC.